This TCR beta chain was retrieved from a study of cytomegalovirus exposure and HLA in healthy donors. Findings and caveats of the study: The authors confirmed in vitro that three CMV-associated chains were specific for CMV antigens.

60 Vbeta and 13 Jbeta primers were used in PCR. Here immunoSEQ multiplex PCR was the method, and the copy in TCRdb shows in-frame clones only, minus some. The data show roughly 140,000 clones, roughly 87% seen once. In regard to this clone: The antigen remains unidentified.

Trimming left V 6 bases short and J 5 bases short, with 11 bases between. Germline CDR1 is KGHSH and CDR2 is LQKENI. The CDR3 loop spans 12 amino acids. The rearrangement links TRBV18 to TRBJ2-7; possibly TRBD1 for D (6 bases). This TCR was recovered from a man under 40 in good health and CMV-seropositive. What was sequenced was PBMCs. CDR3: CASSPDRNEQYF. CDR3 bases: TGTGCCAGCTCTCCGGACAGAAACGAGCAGTACTTC.